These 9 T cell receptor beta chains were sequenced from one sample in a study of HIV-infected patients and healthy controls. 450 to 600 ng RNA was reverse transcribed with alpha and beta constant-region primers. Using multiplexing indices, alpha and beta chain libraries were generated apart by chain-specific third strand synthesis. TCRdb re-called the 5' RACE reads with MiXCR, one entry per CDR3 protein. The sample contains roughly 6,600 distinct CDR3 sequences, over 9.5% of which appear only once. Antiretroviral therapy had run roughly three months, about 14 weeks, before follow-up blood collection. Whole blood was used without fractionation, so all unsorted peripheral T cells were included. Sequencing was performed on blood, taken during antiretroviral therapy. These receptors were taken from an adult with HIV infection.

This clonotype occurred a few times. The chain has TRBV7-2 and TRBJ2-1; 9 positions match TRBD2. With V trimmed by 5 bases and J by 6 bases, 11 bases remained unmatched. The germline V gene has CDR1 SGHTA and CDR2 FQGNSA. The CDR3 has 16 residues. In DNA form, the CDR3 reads TGTGCCAGCAGCCCGATCCCCCTAGCGGGGCCCAATGAGCAGTTCTTC. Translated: CASSPIPLAGPNEQFF.

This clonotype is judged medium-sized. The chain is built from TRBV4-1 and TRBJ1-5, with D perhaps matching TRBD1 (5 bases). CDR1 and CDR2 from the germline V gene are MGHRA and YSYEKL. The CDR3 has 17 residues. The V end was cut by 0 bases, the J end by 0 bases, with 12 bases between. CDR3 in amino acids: CASSQDWEGASNQPQHF. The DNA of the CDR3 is TGCGCCAGCAGCCAAGATTGGGAAGGGGCTAGCAATCAGCCCCAGCATTTT.

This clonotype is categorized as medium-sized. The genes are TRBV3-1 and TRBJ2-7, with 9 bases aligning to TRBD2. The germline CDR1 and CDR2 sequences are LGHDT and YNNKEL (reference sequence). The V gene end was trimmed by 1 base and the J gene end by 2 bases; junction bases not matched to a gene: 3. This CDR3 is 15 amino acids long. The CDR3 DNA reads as TGTGCCAGCAGCCAAGCGCGGGGGGGCCCCTACGAGCAGTACTTC. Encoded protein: CASSQARGGPYEQYF.

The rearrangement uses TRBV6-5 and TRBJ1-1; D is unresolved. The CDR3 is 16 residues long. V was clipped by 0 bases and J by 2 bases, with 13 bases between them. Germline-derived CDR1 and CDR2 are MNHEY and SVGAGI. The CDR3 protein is CASSYSPPGSNTEAFF. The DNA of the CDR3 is TGTGCCAGCAGTTACTCTCCACCGGGCAGCAACACTGAAGCTTTCTTT.

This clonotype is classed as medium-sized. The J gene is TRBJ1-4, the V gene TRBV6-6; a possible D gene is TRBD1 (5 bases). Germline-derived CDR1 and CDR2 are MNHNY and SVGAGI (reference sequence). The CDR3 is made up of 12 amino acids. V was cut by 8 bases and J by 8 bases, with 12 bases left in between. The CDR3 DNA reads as TGTGCCAGCGTCGGGGGTGGAGAAAAACTGTTTTTT. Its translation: CASVGGGEKLFF.

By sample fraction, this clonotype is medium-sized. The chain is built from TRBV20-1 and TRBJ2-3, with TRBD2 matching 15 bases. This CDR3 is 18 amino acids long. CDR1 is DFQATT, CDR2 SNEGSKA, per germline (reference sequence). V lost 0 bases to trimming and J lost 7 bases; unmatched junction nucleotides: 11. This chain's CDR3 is CSARDRGLAGGPRYTQYF. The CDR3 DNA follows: TGCAGTGCTAGAGATAGGGGACTAGCGGGGGGCCCCCGCTATACGCAGTATTTT.

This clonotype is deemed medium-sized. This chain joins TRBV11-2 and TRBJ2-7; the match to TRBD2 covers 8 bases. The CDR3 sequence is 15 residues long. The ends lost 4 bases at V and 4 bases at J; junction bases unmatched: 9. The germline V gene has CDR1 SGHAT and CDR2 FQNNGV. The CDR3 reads CASSYRNSGAYEQYF. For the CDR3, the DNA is TGTGCCAGCAGCTACAGGAATAGCGGGGCGTACGAGCAGTACTTC.

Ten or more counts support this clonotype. CDR3 sequence (DNA): TGTGCCAGCAGCTTACGGGGACTCCAAGAGACCCAGTACTTC. This gives the protein CASSLRGLQETQYF. V is TRBV7-9 and J is TRBJ2-5; possibly TRBD2 for D (6 bases). Germline V lookup: CDR1 SEHNR, CDR2 FQNEAQ (reference sequence). This CDR3 region has 14 residues. V lost 2 bases to trimming and J lost 1 base, with 8 bases between them.

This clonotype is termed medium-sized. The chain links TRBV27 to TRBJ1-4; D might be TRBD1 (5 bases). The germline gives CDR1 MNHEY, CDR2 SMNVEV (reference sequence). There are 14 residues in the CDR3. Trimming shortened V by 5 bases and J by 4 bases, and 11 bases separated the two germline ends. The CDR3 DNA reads TGTGCCAGCAGTGCACAGGAGAATAATGAAAAACTGTTTTTT. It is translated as CASSAQENNEKLFF.